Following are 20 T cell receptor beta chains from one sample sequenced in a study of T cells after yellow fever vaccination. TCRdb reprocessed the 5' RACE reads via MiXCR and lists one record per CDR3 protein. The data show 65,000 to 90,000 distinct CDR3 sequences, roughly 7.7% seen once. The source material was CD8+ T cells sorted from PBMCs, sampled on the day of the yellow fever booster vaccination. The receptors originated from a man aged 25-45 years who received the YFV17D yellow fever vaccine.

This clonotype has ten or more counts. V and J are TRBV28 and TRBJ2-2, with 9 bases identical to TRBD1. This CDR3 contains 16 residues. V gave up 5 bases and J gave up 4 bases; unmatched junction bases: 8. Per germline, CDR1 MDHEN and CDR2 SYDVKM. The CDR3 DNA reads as TGTGCCAGCAGTCCTGGACAGGGGTGGTTCACCGGGGAGCTGTTTTTT. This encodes CASSPGQGWFTGELFF.

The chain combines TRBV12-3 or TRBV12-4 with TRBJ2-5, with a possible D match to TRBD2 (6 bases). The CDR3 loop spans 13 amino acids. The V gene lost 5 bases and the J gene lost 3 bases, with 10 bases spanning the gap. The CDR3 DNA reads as TGTGCCAGCAGTATCGGGGGAGAAGAGACCCAGTACTTC. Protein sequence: CASSIGGEETQYF.

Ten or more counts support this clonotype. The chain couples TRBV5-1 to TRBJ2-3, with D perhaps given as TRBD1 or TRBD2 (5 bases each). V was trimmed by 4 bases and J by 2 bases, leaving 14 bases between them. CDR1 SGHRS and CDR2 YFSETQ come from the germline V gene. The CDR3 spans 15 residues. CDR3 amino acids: CASSVDRLSTDTQYF. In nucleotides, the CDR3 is TGCGCCAGCAGCGTAGACAGACTATCCACAGATACGCAGTATTTT.

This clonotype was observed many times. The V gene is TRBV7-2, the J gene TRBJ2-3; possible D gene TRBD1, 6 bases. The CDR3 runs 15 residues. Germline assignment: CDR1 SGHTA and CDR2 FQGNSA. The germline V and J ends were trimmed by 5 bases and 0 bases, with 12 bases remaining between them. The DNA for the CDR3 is TGTGCCAGCAGCCGTTGGGGACAAAGCACAGATACGCAGTATTTT. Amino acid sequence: CASSRWGQSTDTQYF.

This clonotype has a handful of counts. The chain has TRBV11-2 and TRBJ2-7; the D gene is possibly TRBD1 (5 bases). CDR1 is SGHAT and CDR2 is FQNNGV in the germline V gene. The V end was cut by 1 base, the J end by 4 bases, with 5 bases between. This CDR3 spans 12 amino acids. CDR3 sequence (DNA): TGTGCCAGCAGCTTAGGACAGTACGAGCAGTACTTC. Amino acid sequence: CASSLGQYEQYF.

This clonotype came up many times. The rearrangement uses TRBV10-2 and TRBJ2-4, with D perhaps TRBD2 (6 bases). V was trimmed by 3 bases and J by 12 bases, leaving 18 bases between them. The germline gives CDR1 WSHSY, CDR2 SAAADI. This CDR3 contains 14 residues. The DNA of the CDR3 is TGCGCCAGCAGTGACGGGCTAGCGCCCTCCGGTCAGTACTTC. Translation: CASSDGLAPSGQYF.

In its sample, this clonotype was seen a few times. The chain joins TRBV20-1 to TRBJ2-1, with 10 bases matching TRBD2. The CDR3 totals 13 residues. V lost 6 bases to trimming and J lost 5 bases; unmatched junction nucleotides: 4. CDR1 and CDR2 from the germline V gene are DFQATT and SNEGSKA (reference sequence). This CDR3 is CSAPGLADNEQFF. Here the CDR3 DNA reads TGCAGTGCCCCTGGACTAGCGGACAATGAGCAGTTCTTC.

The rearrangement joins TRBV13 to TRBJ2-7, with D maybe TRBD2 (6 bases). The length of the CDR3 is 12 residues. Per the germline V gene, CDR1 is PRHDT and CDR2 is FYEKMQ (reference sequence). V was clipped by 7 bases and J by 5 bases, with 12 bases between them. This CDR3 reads CASTAGSHEQYF. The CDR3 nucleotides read TGTGCCAGCACCGCGGGATCCCACGAGCAGTACTTC.

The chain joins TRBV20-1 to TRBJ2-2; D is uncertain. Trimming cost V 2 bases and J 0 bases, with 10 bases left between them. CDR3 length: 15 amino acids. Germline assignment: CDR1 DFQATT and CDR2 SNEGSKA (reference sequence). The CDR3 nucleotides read TGCAGTGCTAGACCGCGGAACGCGAACACCGGGGAGCTGTTTTTT. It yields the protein CSARPRNANTGELFF.

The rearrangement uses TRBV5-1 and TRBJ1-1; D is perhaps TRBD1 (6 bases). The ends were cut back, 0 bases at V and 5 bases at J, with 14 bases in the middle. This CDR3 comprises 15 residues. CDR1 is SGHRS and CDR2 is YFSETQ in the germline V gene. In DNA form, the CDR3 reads TGCGCCAGCAGCTTGGACAGGGACTGGTGGACTGAAGCTTTCTTT. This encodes CASSLDRDWWTEAFF.

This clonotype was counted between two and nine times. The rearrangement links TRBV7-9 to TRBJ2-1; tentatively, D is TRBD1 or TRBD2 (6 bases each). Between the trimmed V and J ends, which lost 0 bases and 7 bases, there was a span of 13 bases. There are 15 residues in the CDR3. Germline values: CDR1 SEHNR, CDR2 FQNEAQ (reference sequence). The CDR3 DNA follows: TGTGCCAGCAGCTTAGCCGGGACGGGGGCAAATGAGCAGTTCTTC. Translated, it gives CASSLAGTGANEQFF.

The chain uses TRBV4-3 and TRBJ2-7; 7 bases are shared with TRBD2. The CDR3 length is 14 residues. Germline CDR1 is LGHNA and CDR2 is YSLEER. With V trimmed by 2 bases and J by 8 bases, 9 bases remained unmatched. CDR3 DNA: TGCGCCAGCAGCCAAAACCGGGACTACACTAAGCAGTACTTC. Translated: CASSQNRDYTKQYF.

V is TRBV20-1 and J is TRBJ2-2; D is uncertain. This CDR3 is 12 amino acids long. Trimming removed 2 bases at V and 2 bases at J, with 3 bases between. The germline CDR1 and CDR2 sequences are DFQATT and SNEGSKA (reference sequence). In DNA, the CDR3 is TGCAGTGCTAGAAGCAACACCGGGGAGCTGTTTTTT. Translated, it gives CSARSNTGELFF.

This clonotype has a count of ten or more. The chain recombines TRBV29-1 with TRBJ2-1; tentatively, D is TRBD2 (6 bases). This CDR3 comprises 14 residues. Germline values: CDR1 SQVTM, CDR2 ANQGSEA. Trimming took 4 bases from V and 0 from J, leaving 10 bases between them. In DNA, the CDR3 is TGCAGCGTTGTTCGGGAGTACTCCTACAATGAGCAGTTCTTC. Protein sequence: CSVVREYSYNEQFF.

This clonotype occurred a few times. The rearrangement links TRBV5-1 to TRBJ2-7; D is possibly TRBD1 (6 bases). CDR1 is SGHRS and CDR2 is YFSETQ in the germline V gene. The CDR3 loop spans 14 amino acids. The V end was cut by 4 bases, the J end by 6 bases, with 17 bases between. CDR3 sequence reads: CASSRDIEWGEQYF. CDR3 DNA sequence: TGCGCCAGCAGCCGGGACATAGAATGGGGCGAGCAGTACTTC.

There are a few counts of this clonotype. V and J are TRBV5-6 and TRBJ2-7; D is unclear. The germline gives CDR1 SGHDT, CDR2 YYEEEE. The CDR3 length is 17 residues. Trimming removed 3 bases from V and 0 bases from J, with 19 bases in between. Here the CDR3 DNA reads TGTGCCAGCAGCTGCATAGAGAGCCAATTTTGCTCCTACGAGCAGTACTTC. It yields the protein CASSCIESQFCSYEQYF.

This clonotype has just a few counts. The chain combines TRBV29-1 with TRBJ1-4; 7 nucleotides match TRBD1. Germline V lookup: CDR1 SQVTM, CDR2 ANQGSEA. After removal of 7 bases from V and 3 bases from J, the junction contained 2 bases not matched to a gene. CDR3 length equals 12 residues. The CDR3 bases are TGCAGCGCTGGGACAGCTAATGAAAAACTGTTTTTT. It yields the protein CSAGTANEKLFF.

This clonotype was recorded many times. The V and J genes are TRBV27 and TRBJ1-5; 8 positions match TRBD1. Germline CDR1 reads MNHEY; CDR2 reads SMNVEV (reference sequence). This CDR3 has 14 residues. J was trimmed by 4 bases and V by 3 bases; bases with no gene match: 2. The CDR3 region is CASSLQGANQPQHF. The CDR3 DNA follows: TGTGCCAGCAGTTTGCAGGGGGCTAATCAGCCCCAGCATTTT.

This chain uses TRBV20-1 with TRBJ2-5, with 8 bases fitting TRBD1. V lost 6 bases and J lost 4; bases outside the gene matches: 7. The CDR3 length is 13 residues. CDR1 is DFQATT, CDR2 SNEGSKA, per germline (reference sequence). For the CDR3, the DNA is TGCAGTGCAGGACAGGGAATTGGAGAGACCCAGTACTTC. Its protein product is CSAGQGIGETQYF.

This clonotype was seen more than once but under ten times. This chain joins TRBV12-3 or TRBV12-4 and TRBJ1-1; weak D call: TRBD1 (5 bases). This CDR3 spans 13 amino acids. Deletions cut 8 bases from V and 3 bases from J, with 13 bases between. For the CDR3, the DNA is TGTGCCAGCCGGGGCGGGGCTCACACTGAAGCTTTCTTT. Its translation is CASRGGAHTEAFF.